This T cell receptor (beta chain) was identified during a study of CD8 T cells in Susac syndrome. The CDR3 covers 12 residues. V dropped 6 bases and J dropped 8 bases, with 13 bases sitting between them. Negative magnetic isolation gave CD8+ and CD4+ cells; FACS enriched CD8+ TEMRA. The RNA input was about 0.45 to 1 ug, and it was reverse transcribed with random hexamers. TCRdb recomputed calls from the immunoSEQ multiplex PCR reads with MiXCR, one row per CDR3 protein. The data contain more than 150,000 distinct CDR3 sequences, about 95% of them seen just once; the ten biggest clones take up over 0.12%.

The origin of this receptor is a human donor in good health. Sequences were obtained from CD4+ T cells from PBMCs. The chain is built from TRBV12-3 or TRBV12-4 and TRBJ1-2, with a possible D match to TRBD1 (5 bases). The CDR3 DNA is TGTGCCAGCAGGGACAACTATGACGGCTACACCTTC. Residues: CASRDNYDGYTF.